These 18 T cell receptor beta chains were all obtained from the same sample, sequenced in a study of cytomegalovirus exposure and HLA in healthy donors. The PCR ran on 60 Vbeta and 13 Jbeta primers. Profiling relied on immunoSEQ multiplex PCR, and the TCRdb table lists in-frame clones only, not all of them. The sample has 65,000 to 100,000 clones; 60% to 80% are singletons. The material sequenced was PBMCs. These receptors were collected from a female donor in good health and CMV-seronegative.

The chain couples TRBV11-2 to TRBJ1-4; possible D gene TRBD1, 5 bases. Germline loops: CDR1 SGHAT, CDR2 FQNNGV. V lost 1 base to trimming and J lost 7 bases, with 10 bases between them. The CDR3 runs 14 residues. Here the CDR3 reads CASSLGWTSEKLFF. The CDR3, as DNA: TGTGCCAGCAGCTTAGGGTGGACAAGTGAAAAACTGTTTTTT.

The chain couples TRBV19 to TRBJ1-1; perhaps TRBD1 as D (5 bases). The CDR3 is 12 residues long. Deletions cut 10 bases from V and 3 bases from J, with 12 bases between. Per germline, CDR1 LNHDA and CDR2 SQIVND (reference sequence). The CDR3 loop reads CATSSGDTEAFF. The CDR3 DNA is TGTGCCACCTCCTCGGGGGACACTGAAGCTTTCTTT.

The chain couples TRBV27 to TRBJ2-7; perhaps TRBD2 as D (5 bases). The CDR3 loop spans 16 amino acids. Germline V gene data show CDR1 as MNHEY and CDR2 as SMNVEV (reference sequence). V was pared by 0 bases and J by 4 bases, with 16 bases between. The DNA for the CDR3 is TGTGCCAGCAGTTTATCAACGTCGGGGAGTATTTACGAGCAGTACTTC. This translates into CASSLSTSGSIYEQYF.

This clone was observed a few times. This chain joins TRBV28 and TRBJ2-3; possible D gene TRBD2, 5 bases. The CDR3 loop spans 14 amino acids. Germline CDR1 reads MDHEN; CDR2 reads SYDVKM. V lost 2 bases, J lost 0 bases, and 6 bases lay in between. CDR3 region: CASSLAGSTDTQYF. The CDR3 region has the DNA TGTGCCAGCAGTTTAGCGGGTAGCACAGATACGCAGTATTTT. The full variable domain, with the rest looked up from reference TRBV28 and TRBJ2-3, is DVKVTQSSRYLVKRTGEKVFLECVQDMDHENMFWYRQDPGLGLRLIYFSYDVKMKEKGDIPEGYSVSREKKERFSLILESASTNQTSMYLCASSLAGSTDTQYFGPGTRLTVL.

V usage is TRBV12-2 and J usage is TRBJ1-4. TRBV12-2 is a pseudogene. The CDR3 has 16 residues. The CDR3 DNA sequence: TGTGCAAGTCGCTTAGAAGGCAGGAGGGATCAGGAAAAACTGTTTTTT. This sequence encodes CASRLEGRRDQEKLFF.

In DNA, the CDR3 is TGTGCCAGCAGTGGTCCGGGACTAGCGGGCTCGGCCAATGAGCAGTTCTTC. Translated: CASSGPGLAGSANEQFF. The chain joins TRBV25-1 to TRBJ2-1, with 12 bases aligning to TRBD2. CDR1 is MGHDK, CDR2 SYGVNS, per germline. The junction had 10 bases not matched to a gene; V was cut back by 4 bases and J by 6 bases. This CDR3 is 17 amino acids long.

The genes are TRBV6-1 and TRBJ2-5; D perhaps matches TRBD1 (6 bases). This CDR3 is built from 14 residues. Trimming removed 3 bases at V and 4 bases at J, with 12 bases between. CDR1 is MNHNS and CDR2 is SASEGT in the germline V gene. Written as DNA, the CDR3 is TGTGCCAGCAGTGAGCAGGGGATAGGAGAGACCCAGTACTTC. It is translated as CASSEQGIGETQYF.

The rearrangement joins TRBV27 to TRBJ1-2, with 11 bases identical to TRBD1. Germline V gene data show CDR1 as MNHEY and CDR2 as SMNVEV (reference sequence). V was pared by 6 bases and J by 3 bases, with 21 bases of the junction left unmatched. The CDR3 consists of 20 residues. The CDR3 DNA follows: TGTGCCAGCAGCCCCGACCACTCATGGACAGGGGGCGGCATGGACTATGGCTACACCTTC. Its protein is CASSPDHSWTGGGMDYGYTF.

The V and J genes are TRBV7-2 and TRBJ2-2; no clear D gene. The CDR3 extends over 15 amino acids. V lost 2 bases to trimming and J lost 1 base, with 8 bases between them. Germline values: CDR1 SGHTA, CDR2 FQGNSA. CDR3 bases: TGTGCCAGCAGCTTACGTGGCGGGAACACCGGGGAGCTGTTTTTT. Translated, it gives CASSLRGGNTGELFF.

CDR3: CASSFRGGSGTEAFF. CDR3 bases: TGTGCCAGCAGTTTCCGGGGGGGGTCGGGGACTGAAGCTTTCTTT. The chain recombines TRBV6-6 with TRBJ1-1; TRBD1 is a possible D gene (5 bases). Trimming removed 4 bases at V and 5 bases at J, with 17 bases between. The CDR3 sequence is 15 residues long. Germline V gene lookup returns CDR1 MNHNY and CDR2 SVGAGI (reference sequence).

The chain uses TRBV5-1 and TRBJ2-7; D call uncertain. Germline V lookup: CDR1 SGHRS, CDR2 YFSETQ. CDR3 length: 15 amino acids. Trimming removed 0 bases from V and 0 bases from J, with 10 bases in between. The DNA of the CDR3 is TGCGCCAGCAGCTTGGAGGCAGGAAGCTCCTACGAGCAGTACTTC. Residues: CASSLEAGSSYEQYF.

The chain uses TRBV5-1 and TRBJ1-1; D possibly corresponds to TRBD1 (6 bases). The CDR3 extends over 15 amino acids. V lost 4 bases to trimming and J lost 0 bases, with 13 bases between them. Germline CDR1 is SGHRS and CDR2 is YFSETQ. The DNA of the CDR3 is TGCGCCAGCAGCGAAACCTCAGGGGTGAACACTGAAGCTTTCTTT. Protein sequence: CASSETSGVNTEAFF.

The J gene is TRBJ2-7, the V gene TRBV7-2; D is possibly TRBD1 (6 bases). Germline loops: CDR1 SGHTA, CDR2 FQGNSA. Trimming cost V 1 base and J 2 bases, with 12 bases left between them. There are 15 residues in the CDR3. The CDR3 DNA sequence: TGTGCCAGCAGCTTAGGGGGGCACTATACCTACGAGCAGTACTTC. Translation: CASSLGGHYTYEQYF.

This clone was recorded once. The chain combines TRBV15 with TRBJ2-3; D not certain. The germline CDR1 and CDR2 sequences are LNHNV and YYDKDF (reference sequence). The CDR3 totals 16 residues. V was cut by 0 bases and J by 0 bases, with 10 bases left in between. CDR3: CATSRDLGASTDTQYF. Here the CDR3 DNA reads TGTGCCACCAGCAGAGATCTGGGCGCTAGCACAGATACGCAGTATTTT. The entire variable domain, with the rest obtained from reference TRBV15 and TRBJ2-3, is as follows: DAMVIQNPRYQVTQFGKPVTLSCSQTLNHNVMYWYQQKSSQAPKLLFHYYDKDFNNEADTPDNFQSRRPNTSFCFLDIRSPGLGDTAMYLCATSRDLGASTDTQYFGPGTRLTVL.

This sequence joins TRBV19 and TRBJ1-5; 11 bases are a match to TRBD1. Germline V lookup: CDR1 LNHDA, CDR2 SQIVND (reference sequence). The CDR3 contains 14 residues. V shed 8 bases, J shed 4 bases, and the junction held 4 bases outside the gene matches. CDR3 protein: CASGGQGVNQPQHF. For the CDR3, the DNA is TGTGCCAGTGGGGGACAGGGGGTTAATCAGCCCCAGCATTTT.

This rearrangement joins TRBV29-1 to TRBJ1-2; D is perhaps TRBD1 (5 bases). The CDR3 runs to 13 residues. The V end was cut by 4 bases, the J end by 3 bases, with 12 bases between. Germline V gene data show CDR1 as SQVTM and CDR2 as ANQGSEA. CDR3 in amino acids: CSVGKGQDYGYTF. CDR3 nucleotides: TGCAGCGTTGGTAAGGGGCAAGACTATGGCTACACCTTC.

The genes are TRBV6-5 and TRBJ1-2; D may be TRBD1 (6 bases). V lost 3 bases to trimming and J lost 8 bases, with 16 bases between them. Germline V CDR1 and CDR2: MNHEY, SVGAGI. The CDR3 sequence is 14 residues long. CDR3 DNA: TGTGCCAGCAGTTATGAGCAGGGGCTTCGGGGCTACACCTTC. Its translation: CASSYEQGLRGYTF.

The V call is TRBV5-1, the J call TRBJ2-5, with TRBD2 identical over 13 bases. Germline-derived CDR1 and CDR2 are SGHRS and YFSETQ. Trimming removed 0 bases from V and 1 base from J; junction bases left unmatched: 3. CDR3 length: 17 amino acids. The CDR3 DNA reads TGCGCCAGCAGCTTGGGGACTAGCGGGAGACCCCAAGAGACCCAGTACTTC. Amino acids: CASSLGTSGRPQETQYF. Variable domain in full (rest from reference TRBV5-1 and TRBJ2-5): KAGVTQTPRYLIKTRGQQVTLSCSPISGHRSVSWYQQTPGQGLQFLFEYFSETQRNKGNFPGRFSGRQFSNSRSEMNVSTLELGDSALYLCASSLGTSGRPQETQYFGPGTRLLVL.